The clone carrying this T cell receptor beta chain was picked up many times. The target antigen is unknown. This sample was included in a study of early T cells in non-severe SARS-CoV-2 infection. In the study overall: Sequencing used unsorted whole-blood bulk RNA, so chains lack pairing. Study results and limitations: Sequences matched to VDJdb favored anti-spike CD8 responses, while private and CD4 specificities were missed.

The CDR3 length is 13 residues. CDR1 is SGHNT and CDR2 is YENEEA in the germline V gene. Trimming cost V 5 bases and J 4 bases; bases outside gene matches: 4. The library protocol tagged individual cDNA molecules with unique molecular identifiers. Each CDR3 protein gets one entry after TCRdb re-called the 5' RACE reads with MiXCR. The sample carries tens of thousands of distinct CDR3 sequences, 9% to 13% recorded once. This sequence joins TRBV11-3 and TRBJ1-1, with 7 bases identical to TRBD1. Sequenced material: whole blood. This clonotype was sampled from an adult who was a healthcare worker with PCR-confirmed SARS-CoV-2 infection or an uninfected control (not recorded which). This chain's CDR3 is CASSIRDSTEAFF. The CDR3 bases are TGTGCCAGCAGCATCAGGGACAGCACTGAAGCTTTCTTT.